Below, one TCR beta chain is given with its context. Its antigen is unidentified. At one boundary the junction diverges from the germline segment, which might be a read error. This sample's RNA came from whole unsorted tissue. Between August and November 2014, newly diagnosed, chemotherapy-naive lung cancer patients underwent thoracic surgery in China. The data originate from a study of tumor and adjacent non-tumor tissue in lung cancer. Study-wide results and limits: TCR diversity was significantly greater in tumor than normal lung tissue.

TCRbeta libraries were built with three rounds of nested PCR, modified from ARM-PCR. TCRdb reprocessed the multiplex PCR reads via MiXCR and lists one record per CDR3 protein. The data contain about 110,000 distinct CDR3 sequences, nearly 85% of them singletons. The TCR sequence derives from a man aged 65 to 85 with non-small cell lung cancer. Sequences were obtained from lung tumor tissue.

CDR3: CVSTAAGPGTGYHGYTF. Written as DNA, the CDR3 is TGTGTCAGCACCGCCGCCGGCCCCGGGACAGGGTATCATGGCTACACCTTC. The chain recombines TRBV28 with TRBJ1-2; TRBD1 agrees at 9 bases. Per germline, CDR1 MDHEN and CDR2 SYDVKM. The CDR3 contains 17 residues.